This T cell receptor beta chain was identified during a study of neurological immune-mediated disorders. By its share, this clonotype is medium-sized. The cDNA was synthesized by means of template-switch 5'RACE, which was carried out with 10-nucleotide random UMIs. Every sequencing run produced over 170 million TCR-beta sequences, and the sequences from any one run covered 15-18 subjects. From the 5' RACE reads, TCRdb called clonotypes with MiXCR, one entry per CDR3 protein. Of about 55,000 distinct CDR3 sequences listed, approximately 4.1% are singletons. The clonotype comes from a man between 50 and 59 years old with multiple sclerosis. The sample consisted of PBMCs.

The CDR3 here is CASAPRGLYEQYF. DNA of the CDR3: TGTGCCAGCGCCCCCAGAGGCCTCTACGAGCAGTACTTC. The gene calls are TRBV28 and TRBJ2-7, with no clear D. Germline-derived CDR1 and CDR2 are MDHEN and SYDVKM. CDR3 length: 13 amino acids. V was trimmed by 8 bases and J by 3 bases, leaving 14 bases between them. The variable domain in full, completed from reference TRBV28 and TRBJ2-7, reads DVKVTQSSRYLVKRTGEKVFLECVQDMDHENMFWYRQDPGLGLRLIYFSYDVKMKEKGDIPEGYSVSREKKERFSLILESASTNQTSMYLCASAPRGLYEQYFGPGTRLTVT.